The 18 T cell receptor beta chains below all came from one sample that was sequenced in a study of blood T cells in healthy people across ages. Primed by a sample-barcoded 5' primer and a J-beta primer mix, a second PCR proceeded for roughly 6 to 12 cycles. TCRdb re-called the 5' RACE reads through MiXCR, storing one row per CDR3 protein. The data contain 1,500,000 or so distinct CDR3 sequences, approximately 60% of them singletons. The sample was blood. Receptors were obtained from a man aged 18 to 30 in good health.

In its sample, this clonotype was seen a few times. The chain couples TRBV28 to TRBJ2-6; the D is unclear. V was pared by 3 bases and J by 0 bases, with 3 bases between. Germline V gives CDR1 MDHEN, CDR2 SYDVKM. The CDR3 contains 14 residues. CDR3 sequence: CASSFYSGANVLTF. The CDR3 nucleotides read TGTGCCAGCAGTTTTTACTCTGGGGCCAACGTCCTGACTTTC.

This clonotype has only a few counts. The gene calls are TRBV7-2 and TRBJ2-1; D is undetermined. The CDR3 has 13 amino acids. Looked up from germline, CDR1 is SGHTA and CDR2 is FQGNSA. With 2 bases removed from V and 8 bases from J, the gap between germline ends came to 10 bases. CDR3 nucleotide sequence: TGTGCCAGCAGCTTACAATTGGATCATGAGCAGTTCTTC. Its translation: CASSLQLDHEQFF. Full variable domain (missing parts from reference TRBV7-2 and TRBJ2-1): GAGVSQSPSNKVTEKGKDVELRCDPISGHTALYWYRQSLGQGLEFLIYFQGNSAPDKSGLPSDRFSAERTGGSVSTLTIQRTQQEDSAVYLCASSLQLDHEQFFGPGTRLTVL.

J is TRBJ2-1 and V is TRBV27; D perhaps matches TRBD2 (6 bases). Germline loops: CDR1 MNHEY, CDR2 SMNVEV (reference sequence). The CDR3 has 16 amino acids. Trimming stripped 3 bases from V and 3 bases from J, with 15 bases between. The CDR3 loop reads CASSFGWRDLYNEQFF. The CDR3 DNA follows: TGTGCCAGCAGTTTTGGGTGGCGGGACCTCTACAATGAGCAGTTCTTC.

There are a few counts of this clonotype. The chain carries TRBV11-2 and TRBJ2-7, with 7 bases that match TRBD2. The germline gives CDR1 SGHAT, CDR2 FQNNGV. CDR3 size: 14 residues. V lost 8 bases, J lost 2 bases, and 9 bases stayed unmatched. In DNA, the CDR3 is TGTGCCAGCGAGAACCCTGGACTAGCCTACGAGCAGTACTTC. Its translation: CASENPGLAYEQYF.

V and J are TRBV28 and TRBJ2-6; 10 positions agree with TRBD1. Trimming cost V 3 bases and J 6 bases; bases outside gene matches: 14. From germline, CDR1 is MDHEN and CDR2 SYDVKM. The CDR3 spans 19 residues. CDR3 nucleotide sequence: TGTGCCAGCAGTTTCCCGATATCACCGGGACAGGGGATGGCCAACGTCCTGACTTTC. It codes for CASSFPISPGQGMANVLTF.

This clonotype was counted a few times. Germline is not matched at one junction end, which may reflect a read error. The V gene is TRBV6-6, the J gene TRBJ2-3; the D gene is possibly TRBD2 (7 bases). The CDR3 runs to 16 residues. In germline, CDR1 is MNHNY, CDR2 SVGAGI (reference sequence). DNA for the CDR3: TGCGCCAGCAGTTACCCCCCAGGGGAGGGGGCAGATACGCAGTATTTT. Its translation is CASSYPPGEGADTQYF.

In the case of this clonotype: Compared with germline, one end of the junction differs, possibly owing to a read error. The chain carries TRBV5-1 and TRBJ1-2; D is unresolved. This CDR3 comprises 13 residues. Germline V gene lookup returns CDR1 SGHRS and CDR2 YFSETQ. This CDR3 is CASILEPRGGYTF. As DNA, the CDR3 is TGCGCCAGCATCTTGGAACCTCGGGGAGGCTACACCTTC.

This chain links TRBV12-3 or TRBV12-4 with TRBJ2-3; 8 bases fit TRBD1. The V segment lost 3 bases and the J segment 8 bases; nucleotides outside the gene matches: 10. The length of the CDR3 is 15 residues. The CDR3 spells CASSFSQGAFGTQYF. CDR3 nucleotides: TGTGCCAGCAGTTTTAGCCAGGGGGCGTTCGGTACGCAGTATTTT.

A single count supports this clonotype. V usage is TRBV7-9 and J usage is TRBJ2-1, with no clear D. Per germline, CDR1 SEHNR and CDR2 FQNEAQ (reference sequence). This CDR3 comprises 13 residues. Trimming cost V 1 base and J 8 bases, with 9 bases left between them. The CDR3 spells CASSLVLFDEQFF. Written as DNA, the CDR3 is TGTGCCAGCAGCTTAGTACTCTTTGATGAGCAGTTCTTC.

This clonotype occurred a few times. V gene TRBV29-1 combines with J gene TRBJ2-3; 13 nucleotides match TRBD2. With 6 bases clipped from V and 0 bases from J, the junction kept 15 bases outside the gene matches. Germline CDR1 SQVTM, CDR2 ANQGSEA. This CDR3 region has 19 residues. Here the CDR3 reads CSVDGGLGLAGSSTDTQYF. CDR3 DNA: TGCAGCGTCGACGGAGGATTGGGACTAGCGGGATCTAGCACAGATACGCAGTATTTT.

CDR3 in DNA: TGTGCCACCAGTGATTTCCGTGACGGATATGGCTACACCTTC. Protein: CATSDFRDGYGYTF. V and J are TRBV24-1 and TRBJ1-2, with no clear D. The germline V gene encodes CDR1 KGHDR and CDR2 SFDVKD. CDR3 length equals 14 residues. V was clipped by 1 base and J by 5 bases, with 10 bases between them.

The table lists this clonotype with a count of one. This chain joins TRBV6-5 and TRBJ2-1; no clear D. CDR1 is MNHEY, CDR2 SVGAGI, per germline. This CDR3 comprises 16 residues. Trimming removed 0 bases at V and 3 bases at J, with 12 bases between. The CDR3 bases are TGTGCCAGCAGTTACTCGATACCAGGATACTACAATGAGCAGTTCTTC. Translated: CASSYSIPGYYNEQFF.

V is TRBV14 and J is TRBJ2-4, with 10 nucleotides matching TRBD2. CDR3 size: 15 residues. V trimming: 4 bases; J trimming: 13 bases; junction bases outside the gene matches: 13. CDR1 and CDR2 (germline): SGHDN, FVKESK. The CDR3 DNA follows: TGTGCCAGCAGCCCTGTCGTAGGAGCGGGAGGGCAACAGTACTTC. Translated, it gives CASSPVVGAGGQQYF.

The gene calls are TRBV27 and TRBJ2-1; D unclear. The length of the CDR3 is 13 residues. Deletions cut 0 bases from V and 9 bases from J, with 9 bases between. The germline V gene encodes CDR1 MNHEY and CDR2 SMNVEV (reference sequence). The CDR3 here is CASSLSLGFEQFF. The DNA of the CDR3 is TGTGCCAGCAGTTTATCCCTCGGGTTTGAGCAGTTCTTC.

This clonotype was seen a handful of times. CDR3 nucleotide sequence: TGCGCCAGCAGCCAGGACAGAATGAGCAATCAGCCCCAGCATTTT. This sequence encodes CASSQDRMSNQPQHF. The V and J genes are TRBV4-3 and TRBJ1-5; possible D gene TRBD1, 6 bases. There are 15 residues in the CDR3. CDR1 LGHNA and CDR2 YSLEER come from the germline V gene. Trimming took 3 bases from V and 1 from J, leaving 10 bases between them.

This chain connects TRBV15 to TRBJ2-1; D ambiguous. Germline V gene lookup returns CDR1 LNHNV and CDR2 YYDKDF (reference sequence). There are 14 residues in the CDR3. With 0 bases removed from V and 9 bases from J, the gap between germline ends came to 12 bases. CDR3 amino acids: CATSRDGSIGEQFF. In DNA form, the CDR3 reads TGTGCCACCAGCAGAGACGGCAGTATTGGTGAGCAGTTCTTC.

The rearrangement joins TRBV4-2 to TRBJ2-5, with TRBD1 as a possible D gene (6 bases). The J call may be incorrect, as the DNA end agrees better with TRBJ2-7. The CDR3 runs to 14 residues. The germline V gene encodes CDR1 LGHNA and CDR2 YNFKEQ. CDR3 coding DNA: TGTGCCAGCACGCGAAGTAGGGGGAATTACGAGCAGTACTTC. Translation gives CASTRSRGNYEQYF.

This clonotype was seen repeatedly, ten times or more. The rearrangement joins TRBV12-3 or TRBV12-4 to TRBJ1-2, with unresolved D. V lost 2 bases and J 8 bases, leaving 12 bases between the germline ends. The CDR3 length is 13 residues. The CDR3 nucleotides read TGTGCCAGCAGTTTAAAGCCGGAGACGGGCTACACCTTC. Translation: CASSLKPETGYTF.